This T cell receptor beta chain was sequenced in a study of shared clonotypes between healthy human individuals (dated by TCRdb to 2019 to 2021). About the full investigation: A few men and two women, aged 18 to 49 years, made up the cohort. Blood TCR repertoires of roughly five healthy adults were deeply sequenced to estimate repertoire size and the extent of clonotype sharing between individuals. For each donor, CD4 naive and CD4 memory were each run on three plates, CD8 naive on two plates, and CD8 memory on one plate. Each donor's leukapheresis produced roughly between about 0.9 and 9.5 billion PBMCs. Libraries were prepared and TCR repertoires were sequenced by different laboratories using diverse techniques, in order to increase sequencing depth and limit assay-specific biases.

TCR CDR3 regions were amplified from genomic DNA by multiplex PCR using the deep immunoSEQ assay. Extracted genomic DNA from each cell subset was distributed evenly across all wells of several immunoSEQ 96-well plates, and each plate was treated as a replicate. For sorted subsets, each replicate PCR was loaded with roughly 200 ng genomic DNA, equivalent to some 31,000 T cell genomes. The purified libraries were quantified using a Qubit 3.0 fluorometer, sized with a Bioanalyzer 2100, and then quantified again using the KAPA Library Quantification kit. Every immunoSEQ 96-well plate was sequenced on a separate single-read 150-cycle Illumina NextSeq 550 flow cell. Per the authors' processing: Because only junctional sequences without quality scores were contained in the immunoSEQ output, filtering matching that applied to full-length reads could not be performed. Sequences were annotated with PyIR, a Python wrapper for IgBLAST v1.9, and V/J genes and CDR3 were assigned using IMGT germline references. Reads with weak V/J assignments (E-value above 1e-6), missing CDR3, stop codons, out-of-frame junctions, or ambiguous translated residues were removed. A V3J clonotype was defined by an identical inferred V gene, J gene, and CDR3 amino acid sequence. To compute the percentage overlap between repertoires, the number of shared unique clonotypes was divided by the size of the smaller repertoire. Three approaches were used to assess repertoire richness: RTK rarefaction, the Chao1 estimator, and Recon v2.1 estimates of unobserved clonotypes. Generation probabilities were computed with OLGA for all TCRbeta clonotypes obtained by the gDNA method from a handful of donors. TCRdb took over this immuneACCESS table, retaining in-frame rearrangements with V and J assigned. Such tables are incomplete; in checked studies, under half of the missing clones stem from an unresolved V gene, and the remainder is unexplained. The V and J calls and the clone size are those of that table, but D and trimming were determined from the DNA. The sample table records a few million clones; 93% of these occur just once. Approximately 1.6% of the sample comes from the top ten.

A note on this clone: Its antigen target is currently unknown. No per-base quality is available; no much larger clone lies one base away.

The germline V gene sets CDR1 to SGHRS and CDR2 to YFSETQ. The CDR3, from cysteine to phenylalanine, totals 15 residues. Solely the CDR3 DNA is kept, with 45 bases framed from the first base. The germline ends are 16 bases apart after V is trimmed by 0 bases and J by 7 bases. For the CD8 naive samples, CD45RO-negative cells were positively selected for CCR7, yielding a CD45RA+CCR7+ population from which TemRA cells were excluded. Donors were healthy HIV-negative adults with no recently reported acute infections or vaccinations. Only Caucasian adults living in Nashville, Tennessee, USA were represented among the donors. After blood collection by leukapheresis, PBMCs were isolated using Ficoll-Histopaque density gradient centrifugation and then cryopreserved in the vapor phase of liquid nitrogen. Analytical flow cytometry was used to check the purity and quantity of every magnetically sorted T cell population. Each sorted fraction had its genomic DNA isolated and then quantified by UV absorbance on a Nanodrop 2000c.

The research as a whole found: Across a handful of donors, roughly 5% of naive CD4, 3% to 3.5% of naive CD8, about 2.3% of memory CD4, and roughly 0.4% of memory CD8 clonotypes were shared. Rarefaction of sorted-subset datasets indicated incomplete sequencing despite the large sequencing depth. Sampling was limited to blood, and TCR repertoires in tissue likely differ from TCR repertoires in blood. Based on pairwise subsampling, the degree of clonotype sharing among donors was expected to be affected by sequencing depth. The small number of donors limited the genetic and exposure-history diversity represented. Larger estimated clonotype richness was generally found for naive subsets than for memory subsets. Compared with non-shared clonotypes, the clonotypes found in all four sorted-subset donors had higher generation probabilities.

This sequence originates from a young man in good health. Some clones in this sample may be carry-over from other donors' samples. The sample comprised naive CD8+ T cells from PBMCs. Sample cell subset or site, as interpreted from the label and publication: CD45RA+CCR7+. This receptor chain uses TRBV5-1 and TRBJ1-2; the D segment cannot be called with confidence. The CDR3 loop reads CASSLEGEGIGGYTF. In nucleotides, the sequence is TGCGCCAGCAGCTTGGAAGGAGAGGGAATAGGTGGCTACACCTTC.